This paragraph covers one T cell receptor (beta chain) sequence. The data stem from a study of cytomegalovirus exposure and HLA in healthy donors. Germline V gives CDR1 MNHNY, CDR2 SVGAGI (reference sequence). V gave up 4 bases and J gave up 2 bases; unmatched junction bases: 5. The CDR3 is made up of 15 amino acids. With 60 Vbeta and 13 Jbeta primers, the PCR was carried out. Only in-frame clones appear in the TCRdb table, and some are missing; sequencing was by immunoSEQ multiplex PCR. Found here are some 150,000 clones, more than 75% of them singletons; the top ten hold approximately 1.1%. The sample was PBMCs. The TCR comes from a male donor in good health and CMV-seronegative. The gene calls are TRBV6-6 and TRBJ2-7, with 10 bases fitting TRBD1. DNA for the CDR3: TGTGCCAGCAGTTCCCCCGGGACAGGGGCCTACGAGCAGTACTTC. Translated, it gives CASSSPGTGAYEQYF.